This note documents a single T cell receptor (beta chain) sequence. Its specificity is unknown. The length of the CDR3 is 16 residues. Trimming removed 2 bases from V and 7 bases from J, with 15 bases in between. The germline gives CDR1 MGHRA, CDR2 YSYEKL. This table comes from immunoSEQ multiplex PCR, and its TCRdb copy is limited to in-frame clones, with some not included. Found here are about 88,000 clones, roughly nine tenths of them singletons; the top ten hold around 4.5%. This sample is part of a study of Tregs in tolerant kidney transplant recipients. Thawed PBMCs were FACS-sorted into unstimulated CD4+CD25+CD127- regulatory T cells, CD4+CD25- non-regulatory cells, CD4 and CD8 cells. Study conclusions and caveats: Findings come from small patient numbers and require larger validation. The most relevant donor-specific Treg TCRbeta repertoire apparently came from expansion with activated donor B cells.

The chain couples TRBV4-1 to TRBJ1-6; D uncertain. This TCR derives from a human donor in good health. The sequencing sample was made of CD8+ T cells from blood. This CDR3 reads CASSQSQGRRNSPLHF. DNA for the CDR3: TGCGCCAGCAGCCAATCCCAAGGGAGGCGGAATTCACCCCTCCACTTT.